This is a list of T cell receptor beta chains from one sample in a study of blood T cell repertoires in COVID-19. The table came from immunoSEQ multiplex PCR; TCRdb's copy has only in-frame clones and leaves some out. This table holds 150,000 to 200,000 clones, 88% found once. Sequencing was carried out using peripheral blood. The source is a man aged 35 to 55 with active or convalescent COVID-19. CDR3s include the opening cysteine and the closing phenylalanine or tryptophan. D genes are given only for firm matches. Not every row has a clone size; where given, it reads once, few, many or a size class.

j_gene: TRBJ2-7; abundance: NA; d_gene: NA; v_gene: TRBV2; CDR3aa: CAGRQDAYEQYF; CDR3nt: TGTGCCGGACGACAGGACGCCTACGAGCAGTACTTC
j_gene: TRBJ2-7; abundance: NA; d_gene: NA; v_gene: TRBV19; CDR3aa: CASSIDNRAYEQYF; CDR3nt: TGTGCCAGTAGTATAGATAACAGAGCCTACGAGCAGTACTTC
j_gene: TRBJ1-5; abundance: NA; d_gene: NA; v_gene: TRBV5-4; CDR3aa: CASSLPNQPQHF; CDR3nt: TGTGCCAGCAGCTTGCCGAATCAGCCCCAGCATTTT
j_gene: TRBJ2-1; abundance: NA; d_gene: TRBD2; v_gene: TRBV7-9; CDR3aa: CASTPARGVSYNEQFF; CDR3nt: TGTGCCAGCACCCCAGCCCGGGGGGTCTCCTACAATGAGCAGTTCTTC
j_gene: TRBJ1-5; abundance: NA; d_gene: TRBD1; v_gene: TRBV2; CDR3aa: CASSEGTGANQPQHF; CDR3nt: TGTGCCAGCAGTGAAGGGACAGGGGCAAATCAGCCCCAGCATTTT
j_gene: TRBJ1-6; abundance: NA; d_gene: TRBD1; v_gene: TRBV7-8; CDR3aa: CASSTIVGGRVPLHF; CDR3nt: TGTGCCAGCAGCACCATAGTAGGGGGCCGGGTACCCCTCCACTTT
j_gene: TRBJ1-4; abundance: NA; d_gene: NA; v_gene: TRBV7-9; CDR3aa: CASSAWTANEKLFF; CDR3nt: TGTGCCAGCAGCGCCTGGACAGCTAATGAAAAACTGTTTTTT
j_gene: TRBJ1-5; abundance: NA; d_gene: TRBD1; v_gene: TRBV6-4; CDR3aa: CASRGLRDRGRNQPQHF; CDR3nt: TGTGCCAGCAGAGGACTCCGGGACAGGGGGCGCAATCAGCCCCAGCATTTT
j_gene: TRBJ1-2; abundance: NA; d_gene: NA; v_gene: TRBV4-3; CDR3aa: CASSQDTGGGFYGYTF; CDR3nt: TGCGCCAGCAGCCAAGATACGGGGGGCGGTTTCTATGGCTACACCTTC
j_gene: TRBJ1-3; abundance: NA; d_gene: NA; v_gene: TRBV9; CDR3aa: CASSGAGSGNTIYF; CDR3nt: TGTGCCAGCAGCGGAGCTGGCTCTGGAAACACCATATATTTT
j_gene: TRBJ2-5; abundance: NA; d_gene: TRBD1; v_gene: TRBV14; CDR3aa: CASSQVRGLGETQYF; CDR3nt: TGTGCCAGCAGCCAAGTCAGGGGGCTCGGGGAGACCCAGTACTTC
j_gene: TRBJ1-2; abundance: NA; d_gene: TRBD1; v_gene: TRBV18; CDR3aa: CASSPTGQGSNYGYTF; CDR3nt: TGTGCCAGCTCACCCACCGGACAGGGCAGTAACTATGGCTACACCTTC
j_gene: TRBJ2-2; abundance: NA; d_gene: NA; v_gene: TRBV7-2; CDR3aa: CASSLEVGLTGELFF; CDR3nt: TGTGCCAGCAGCTTAGAGGTGGGGCTTACCGGGGAGCTGTTTTTT
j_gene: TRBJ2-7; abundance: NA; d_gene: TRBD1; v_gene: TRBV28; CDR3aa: CASSSSDRGTYEQYF; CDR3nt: TGTGCCAGCAGTTCCTCGGACAGGGGAACCTACGAGCAGTACTTC
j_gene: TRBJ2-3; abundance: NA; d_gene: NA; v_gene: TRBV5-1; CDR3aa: CASSLGDVDTQYF; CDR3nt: TGCGCCAGCAGCTTGGGCGATGTCGATACGCAGTATTTT
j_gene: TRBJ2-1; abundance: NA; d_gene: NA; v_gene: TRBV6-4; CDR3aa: CASSVTPQHEQFF; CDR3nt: TGTGCCAGCAGTGTGACACCGCAGCATGAGCAGTTCTTC
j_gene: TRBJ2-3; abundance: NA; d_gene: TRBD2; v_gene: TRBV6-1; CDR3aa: CASSEALAGGQDTQYF; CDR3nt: TGTGCCAGCAGTGAAGCACTAGCGGGGGGGCAAGATACGCAGTATTTT
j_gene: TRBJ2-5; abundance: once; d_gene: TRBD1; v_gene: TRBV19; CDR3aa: CAASRGKETQYF; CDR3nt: TGTGCCGCCTCCAGGGGGAAAGAGACCCAGTACTTC
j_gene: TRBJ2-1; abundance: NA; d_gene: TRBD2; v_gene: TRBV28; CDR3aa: CASSPFFPRREVSSYNEQFF; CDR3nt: TGTGCCAGCAGTCCCTTTTTTCCTAGGCGGGAGGTTAGCTCCTACAATGAGCAGTTCTTC
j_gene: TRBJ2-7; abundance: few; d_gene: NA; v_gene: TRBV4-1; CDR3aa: CASSQGVAESSYEQYF; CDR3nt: TGCGCCAGCAGCCAAGGGGTAGCGGAGAGCTCCTACGAGCAGTACTTC
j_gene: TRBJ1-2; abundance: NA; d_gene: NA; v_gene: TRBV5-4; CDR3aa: CASSSSNYGYTF; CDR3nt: TGTGCCAGCAGCTCTTCTAACTATGGCTACACCTTC
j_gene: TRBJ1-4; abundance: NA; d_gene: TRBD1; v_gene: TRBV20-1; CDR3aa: CSASDRGRINEKLFF; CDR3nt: TGCAGTGCTAGTGACAGGGGGCGTATTAATGAAAAACTGTTTTTT